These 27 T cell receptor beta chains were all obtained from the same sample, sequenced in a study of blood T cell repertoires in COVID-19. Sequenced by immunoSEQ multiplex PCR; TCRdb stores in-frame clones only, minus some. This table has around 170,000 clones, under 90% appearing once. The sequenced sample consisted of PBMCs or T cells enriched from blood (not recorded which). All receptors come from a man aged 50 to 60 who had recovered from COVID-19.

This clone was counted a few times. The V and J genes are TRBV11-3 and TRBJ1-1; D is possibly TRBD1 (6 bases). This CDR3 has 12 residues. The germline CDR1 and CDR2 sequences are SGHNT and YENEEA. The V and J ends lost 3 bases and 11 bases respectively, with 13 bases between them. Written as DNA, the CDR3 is TGTGCCAGCAGCTTGACCACAGGGCCCGCTTTCTTT. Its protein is CASSLTTGPAFF.

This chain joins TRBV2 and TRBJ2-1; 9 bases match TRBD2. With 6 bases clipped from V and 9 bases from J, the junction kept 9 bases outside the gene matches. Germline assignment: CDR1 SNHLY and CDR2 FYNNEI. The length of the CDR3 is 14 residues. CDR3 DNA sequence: TGTGCCAGCAGCAGCGGGGGGCCGGTTGGTGAGCAGTTCTTC. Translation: CASSSGGPVGEQFF.

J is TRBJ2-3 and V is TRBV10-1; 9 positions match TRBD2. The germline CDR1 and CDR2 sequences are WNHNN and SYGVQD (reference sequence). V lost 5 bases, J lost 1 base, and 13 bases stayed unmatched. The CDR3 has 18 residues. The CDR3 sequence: CASSPGRRSSGGTDTQYF. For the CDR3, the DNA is TGCGCCAGCAGTCCCGGTCGGCGATCTAGCGGGGGCACAGATACGCAGTATTTT.

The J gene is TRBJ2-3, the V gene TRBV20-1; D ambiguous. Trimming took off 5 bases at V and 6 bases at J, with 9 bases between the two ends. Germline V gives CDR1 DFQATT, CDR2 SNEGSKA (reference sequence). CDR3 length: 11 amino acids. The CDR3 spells CSARLRDTQYF. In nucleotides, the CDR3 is TGCAGTGCTCGTCTGCGGGATACGCAGTATTTT.

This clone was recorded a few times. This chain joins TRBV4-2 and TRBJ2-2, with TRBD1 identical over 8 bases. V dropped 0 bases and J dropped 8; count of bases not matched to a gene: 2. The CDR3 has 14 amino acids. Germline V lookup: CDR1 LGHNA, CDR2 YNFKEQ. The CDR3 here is CASSQDRGPGELFF. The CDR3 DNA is TGTGCCAGCAGCCAAGACAGGGGGCCTGGGGAGCTGTTTTTT.

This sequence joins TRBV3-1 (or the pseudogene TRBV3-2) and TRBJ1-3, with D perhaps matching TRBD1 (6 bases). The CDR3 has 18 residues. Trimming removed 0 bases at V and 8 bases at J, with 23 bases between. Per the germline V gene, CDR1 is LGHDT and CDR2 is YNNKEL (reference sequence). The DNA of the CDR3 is TGTGCCAGCAGCCAAGATGGGCGCTCAGGGGATTGGGGGTACACCATATATTTT. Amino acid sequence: CASSQDGRSGDWGYTIYF.

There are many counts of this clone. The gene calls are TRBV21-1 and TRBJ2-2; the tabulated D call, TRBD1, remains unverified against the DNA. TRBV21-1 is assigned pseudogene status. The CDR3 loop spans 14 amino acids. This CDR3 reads CAGERQGLTGELFF. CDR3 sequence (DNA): TGTGCCGGCGAACGACAGGGGTTGACCGGGGAGCTGTTTTTT.

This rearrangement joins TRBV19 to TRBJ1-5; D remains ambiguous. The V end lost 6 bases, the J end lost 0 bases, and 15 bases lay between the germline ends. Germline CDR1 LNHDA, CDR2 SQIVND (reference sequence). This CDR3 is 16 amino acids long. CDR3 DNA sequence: TGTGCCAGTAGCAGCGGTGGCTCAATTAGCAATCAGCCCCAGCATTTT. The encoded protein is CASSSGGSISNQPQHF.

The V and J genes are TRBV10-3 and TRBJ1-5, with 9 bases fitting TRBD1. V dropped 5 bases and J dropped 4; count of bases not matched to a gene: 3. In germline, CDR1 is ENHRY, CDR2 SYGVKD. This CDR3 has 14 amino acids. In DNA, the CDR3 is TGTGCCATCAGTTTGGACAGGGGAAATCAGCCCCAGCATTTT. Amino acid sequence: CAISLDRGNQPQHF.

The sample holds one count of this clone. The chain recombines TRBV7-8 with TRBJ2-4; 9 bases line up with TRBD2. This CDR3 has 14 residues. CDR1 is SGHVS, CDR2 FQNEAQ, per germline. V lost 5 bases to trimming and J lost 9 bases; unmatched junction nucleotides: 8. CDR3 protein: CASSHSGGVSIQYF. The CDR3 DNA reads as TGTGCCAGCAGCCATAGCGGGGGAGTGAGCATTCAGTACTTC.

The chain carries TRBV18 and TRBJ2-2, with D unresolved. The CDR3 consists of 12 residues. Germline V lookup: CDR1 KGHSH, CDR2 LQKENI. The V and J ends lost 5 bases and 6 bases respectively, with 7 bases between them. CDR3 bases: TGTGCCAGCTCATCTGACTCCGGGGAGCTGTTTTTT. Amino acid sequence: CASSSDSGELFF.

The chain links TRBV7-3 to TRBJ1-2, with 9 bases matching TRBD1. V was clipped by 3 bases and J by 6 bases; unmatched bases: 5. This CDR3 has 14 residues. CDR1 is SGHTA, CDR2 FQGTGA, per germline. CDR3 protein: CASSLQQGADGYTF. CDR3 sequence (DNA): TGTGCCAGCAGCTTGCAACAGGGGGCTGATGGCTACACCTTC.

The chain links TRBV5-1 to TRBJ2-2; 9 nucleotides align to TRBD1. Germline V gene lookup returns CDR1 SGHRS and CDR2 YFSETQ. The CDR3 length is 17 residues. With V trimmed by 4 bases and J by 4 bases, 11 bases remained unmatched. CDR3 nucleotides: TGCGCCAGCAGCCCTCGGAAAGGGACAGGGCTCACCGGGGAGCTGTTTTTT. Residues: CASSPRKGTGLTGELFF.

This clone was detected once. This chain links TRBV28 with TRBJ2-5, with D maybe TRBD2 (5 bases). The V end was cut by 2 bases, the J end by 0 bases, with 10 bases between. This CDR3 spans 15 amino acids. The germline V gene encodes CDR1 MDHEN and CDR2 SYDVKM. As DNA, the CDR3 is TGTGCCAGCAGTTTACTCACCGGGAACCAAGAGACCCAGTACTTC. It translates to CASSLLTGNQETQYF.

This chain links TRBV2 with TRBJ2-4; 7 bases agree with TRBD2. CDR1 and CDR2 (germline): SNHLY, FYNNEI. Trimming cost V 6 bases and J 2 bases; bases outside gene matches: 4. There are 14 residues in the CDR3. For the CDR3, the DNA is TGTGCCAGCAGGCGAGCGGGGACCAAAAACATTCAGTACTTC. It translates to CASRRAGTKNIQYF.

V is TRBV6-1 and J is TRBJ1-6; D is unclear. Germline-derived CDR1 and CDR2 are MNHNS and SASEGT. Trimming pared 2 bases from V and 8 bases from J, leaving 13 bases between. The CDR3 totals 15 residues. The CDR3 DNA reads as TGTGCCAGCAGTGAATCGGGGAATGGGGATTCACCCCTCCACTTT. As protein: CASSESGNGDSPLHF.

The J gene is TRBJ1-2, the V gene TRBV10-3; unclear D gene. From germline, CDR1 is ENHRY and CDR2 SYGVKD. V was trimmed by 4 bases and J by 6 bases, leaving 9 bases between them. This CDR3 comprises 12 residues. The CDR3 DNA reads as TGTGCCATCAGTGGGTGGACTGATGGCTACACCTTC. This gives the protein CAISGWTDGYTF.

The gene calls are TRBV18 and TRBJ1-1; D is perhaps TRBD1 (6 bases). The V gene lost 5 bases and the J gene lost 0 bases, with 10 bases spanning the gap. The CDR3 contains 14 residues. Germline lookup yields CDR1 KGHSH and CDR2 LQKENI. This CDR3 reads CASSKQGVNTEAFF. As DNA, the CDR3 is TGTGCCAGCTCAAAACAGGGTGTGAACACTGAAGCTTTCTTT.

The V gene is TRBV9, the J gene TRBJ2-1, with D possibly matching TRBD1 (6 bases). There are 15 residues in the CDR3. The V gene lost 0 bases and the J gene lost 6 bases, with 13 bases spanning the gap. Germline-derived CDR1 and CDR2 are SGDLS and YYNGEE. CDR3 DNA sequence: TGTGCCAGCAGCGTAGAGGGTCTAGGGGGCAATGAGCAGTTCTTC. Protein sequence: CASSVEGLGGNEQFF.

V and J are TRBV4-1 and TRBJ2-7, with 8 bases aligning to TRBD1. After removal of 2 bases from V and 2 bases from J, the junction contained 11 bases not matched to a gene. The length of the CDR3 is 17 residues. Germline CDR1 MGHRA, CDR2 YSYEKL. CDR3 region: CASSQSGTGPNPYEQYF. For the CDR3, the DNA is TGCGCCAGCAGCCAATCAGGGACAGGTCCAAATCCCTACGAGCAGTACTTC.

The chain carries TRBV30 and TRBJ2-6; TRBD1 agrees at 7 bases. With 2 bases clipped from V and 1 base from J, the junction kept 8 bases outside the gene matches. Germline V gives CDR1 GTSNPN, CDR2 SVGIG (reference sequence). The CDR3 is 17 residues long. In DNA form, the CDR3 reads TGTGCCTGGAGTACAAGGGGGCGACTATCTGGGGCCAACGTCCTGACTTTC. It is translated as CAWSTRGRLSGANVLTF.

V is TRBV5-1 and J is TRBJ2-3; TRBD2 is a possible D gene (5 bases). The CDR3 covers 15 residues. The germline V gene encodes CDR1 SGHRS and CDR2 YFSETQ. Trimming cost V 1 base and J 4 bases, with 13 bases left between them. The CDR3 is CASSLQAGVADTQYF. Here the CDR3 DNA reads TGCGCCAGCAGCTTGCAAGCCGGGGTCGCAGATACGCAGTATTTT.

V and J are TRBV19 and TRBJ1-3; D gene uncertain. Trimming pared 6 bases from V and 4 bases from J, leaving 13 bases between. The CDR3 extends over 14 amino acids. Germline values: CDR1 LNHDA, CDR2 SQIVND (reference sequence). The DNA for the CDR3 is TGTGCCAGTAGGGTGATAATGGGCGGAAACACCATATATTTT. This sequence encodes CASRVIMGGNTIYF.

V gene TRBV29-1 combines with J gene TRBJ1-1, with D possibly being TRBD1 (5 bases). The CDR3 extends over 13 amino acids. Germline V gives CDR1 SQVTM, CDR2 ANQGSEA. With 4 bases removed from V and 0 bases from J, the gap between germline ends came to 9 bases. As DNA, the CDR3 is TGCAGCGTTGCAGCAGGGTTGAACACTGAAGCTTTCTTT. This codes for CSVAAGLNTEAFF.

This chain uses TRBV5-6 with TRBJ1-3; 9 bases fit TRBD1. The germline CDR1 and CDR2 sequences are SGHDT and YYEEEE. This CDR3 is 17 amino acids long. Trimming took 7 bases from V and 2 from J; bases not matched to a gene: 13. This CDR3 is CASPSYPRQGAGNTIYF. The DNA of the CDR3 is TGTGCCAGCCCTTCCTACCCAAGACAGGGGGCTGGAAACACCATATATTTT.

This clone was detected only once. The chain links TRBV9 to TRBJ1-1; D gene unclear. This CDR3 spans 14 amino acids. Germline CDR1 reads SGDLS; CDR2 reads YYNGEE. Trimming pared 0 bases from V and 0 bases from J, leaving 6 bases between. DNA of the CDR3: TGTGCCAGCAGCGTAGATTTAATGAACACTGAAGCTTTCTTT. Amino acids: CASSVDLMNTEAFF.

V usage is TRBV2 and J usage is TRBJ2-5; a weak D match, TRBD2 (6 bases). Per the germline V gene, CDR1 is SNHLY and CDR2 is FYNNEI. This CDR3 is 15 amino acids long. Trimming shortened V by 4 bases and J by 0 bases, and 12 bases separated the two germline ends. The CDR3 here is CASSALGLDQETQYF. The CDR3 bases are TGTGCCAGCAGTGCATTGGGACTGGACCAAGAGACCCAGTACTTC.